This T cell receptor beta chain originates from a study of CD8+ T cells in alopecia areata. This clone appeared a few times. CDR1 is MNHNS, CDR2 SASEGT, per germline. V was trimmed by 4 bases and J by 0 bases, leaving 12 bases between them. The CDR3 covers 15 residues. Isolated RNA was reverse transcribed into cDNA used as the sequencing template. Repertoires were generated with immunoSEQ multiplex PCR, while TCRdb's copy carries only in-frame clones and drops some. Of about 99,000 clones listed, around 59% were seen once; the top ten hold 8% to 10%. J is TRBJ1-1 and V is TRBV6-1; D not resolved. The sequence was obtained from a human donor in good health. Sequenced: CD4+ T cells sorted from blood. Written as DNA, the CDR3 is TGTGCCAGCAGTGTAGAGGACGGCATGAACACTGAAGCTTTCTTT. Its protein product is CASSVEDGMNTEAFF.